The 29 T cell receptor beta chains below come from one sample, sequenced in a study of cytomegalovirus exposure and HLA in healthy donors. PCR employed 60 Vbeta and 13 Jbeta primers. Measured with immunoSEQ multiplex PCR; TCRdb has only the in-frame clones, and not every one. The sample records around 180,000 clones, just over 75% being singletons. Material for sequencing was PBMCs. The receptors shown here come from a woman in her twenties or thirties in good health and CMV-seropositive.

The chain carries TRBV4-2 and TRBJ2-7; TRBD1 might be the D (5 bases). The CDR3 runs to 15 residues. CDR1 is LGHNA, CDR2 YNFKEQ, per germline. Trimming removed 6 bases at V and 0 bases at J, with 15 bases between. CDR3 sequence: CASRQGQEFSYEQYF. The CDR3 bases are TGTGCCAGCAGGCAGGGTCAGGAGTTCTCCTACGAGCAGTACTTC.

The chain carries TRBV2 and TRBJ2-2; 12 positions agree with TRBD2. CDR1 and CDR2 from the germline V gene are SNHLY and FYNNEI. The CDR3 runs 16 residues. V gave up 6 bases and J gave up 7 bases; unmatched junction bases: 9. The CDR3 loop is CASSPGLAGRDGELFF. The CDR3 bases are TGTGCCAGCAGCCCTGGACTAGCGGGAAGGGACGGGGAGCTGTTTTTT.

The chain couples TRBV14 to TRBJ2-7; D ambiguous. Germline V gene lookup returns CDR1 SGHDN and CDR2 FVKESK. This CDR3 is built from 16 residues. V gave up 1 base and J gave up 2 bases, with 15 bases separating them. The CDR3 protein is CASSQVNRREAYEQYF. CDR3 nucleotide sequence: TGTGCCAGCAGCCAAGTTAACCGGAGAGAAGCCTACGAGCAGTACTTC.

The rearrangement uses TRBV19 and TRBJ2-3; D remains ambiguous. The V and J ends lost 3 bases and 0 bases respectively, with 13 bases between them. There are 16 residues in the CDR3. Germline V gene sequence: CDR1 LNHDA, CDR2 SQIVND (reference sequence). The CDR3 DNA is TGTGCCAGTAGTATGGAGTCCTTTGCTAGCACAGATACGCAGTATTTT. Protein sequence: CASSMESFASTDTQYF.

This chain joins TRBV5-1 and TRBJ2-1, with D maybe TRBD1 (6 bases). Germline-derived CDR1 and CDR2 are SGHRS and YFSETQ. Trimming cost V 7 bases and J 8 bases, with 16 bases left between them. The CDR3 has 13 residues. CDR3 region: CASGGQLGDEQFF. The CDR3 nucleotides read TGCGCCAGCGGAGGACAGTTGGGCGATGAGCAGTTCTTC.

The rearrangement joins TRBV11-3 to TRBJ1-1, with no clear D. This CDR3 has 16 residues. CDR1 and CDR2 from the germline V gene are SGHNT and YENEEA. Trimming took off 5 bases at V and 6 bases at J, with 22 bases between the two ends. Written as DNA, the CDR3 is TGTGCCAGCAGCCCCTGGAGTAGTCTTTTACTGGCTGAAGCTTTCTTT. It is translated as CASSPWSSLLLAEAFF.

The gene calls are TRBV28 and TRBJ2-5; the D gene is possibly TRBD1 (5 bases). V lost 5 bases and J lost 2, with 12 bases in between. Germline values: CDR1 MDHEN, CDR2 SYDVKM. This CDR3 contains 14 residues. The CDR3 DNA reads as TGTGCCAGCAGTAGGGGCAGCAGACAAGAGACCCAGTACTTC. As protein: CASSRGSRQETQYF.

There are a few counts of this clone. In nucleotides, the CDR3 is TGTGCCAGCAGCTTAGTGGGACAGGTCCAAGAGACCCAGTACTTC. Encoded protein: CASSLVGQVQETQYF. The chain is built from TRBV7-2 and TRBJ2-5, with TRBD1 matching 8 bases. CDR3 length: 15 amino acids. V was pared by 1 base and J by 1 base, with 2 bases of the junction left unmatched. Germline-derived CDR1 and CDR2 are SGHTA and FQGNSA.

The chain combines TRBV23-1 with TRBJ2-4; 7 positions match TRBD1. TRBV23-1 is flagged as an ORF with uncertain function. V shed 11 bases, J shed 8 bases, and the junction held 12 bases outside the gene matches. The length of the CDR3 is 13 residues. This chain's CDR3 is CARPPRGQDIQYF. DNA of the CDR3: TGCGCCCGTCCGCCAAGGGGGCAAGACATTCAGTACTTC.

This sequence joins TRBV9 and TRBJ2-5; 7 bases align to TRBD2. The germline CDR1 and CDR2 sequences are SGDLS and YYNGEE. V lost 4 bases, J lost 2 bases, and 8 bases stayed unmatched. The CDR3 is made up of 15 amino acids. CDR3 residues: CASSPGEGPQETQYF. The CDR3 bases are TGTGCCAGCAGCCCGGGGGAGGGTCCACAAGAGACCCAGTACTTC.

In its sample, this clone was seen a few times. This sequence joins TRBV2 and TRBJ2-1, with D possibly matching TRBD2 (5 bases). Trimming took 7 bases from V and 9 from J, leaving 22 bases between them. The CDR3 covers 15 residues. The germline gives CDR1 SNHLY, CDR2 FYNNEI. Here the CDR3 reads CASKYFGEIIGEQFF. In DNA form, the CDR3 reads TGTGCCAGCAAGTATTTTGGGGAGATCATAGGTGAGCAGTTCTTC.

This chain uses TRBV30 with TRBJ1-1; TRBD1 agrees at 7 bases. With V trimmed by 5 bases and J by 2 bases, 5 bases remained unmatched. The CDR3 spans 13 residues. Germline V CDR1 and CDR2: GTSNPN, SVGIG (reference sequence). CDR3 DNA: TGTGCCTGGGGCACAGGGGACAACACTGAAGCTTTCTTT. Translated, it gives CAWGTGDNTEAFF.

V gene TRBV19 combines with J gene TRBJ2-1, with 8 bases lining up with TRBD1. After removal of 6 bases from V and 4 bases from J, the junction contained 2 bases not matched to a gene. The germline CDR1 and CDR2 sequences are LNHDA and SQIVND (reference sequence). The CDR3 length is 13 residues. The CDR3 spells CASSQGAYNEQFF. In nucleotides, the CDR3 is TGTGCCAGTAGCCAGGGGGCTTACAATGAGCAGTTCTTC.

This clone occurred a few times. In the same sample, other DNA sequences code for this CDR3. CDR3 in DNA: TGTGCCAGCAGCCTGGGACTAGCGGGACTCAATGAGCAGTTCTTC. It codes for CASSLGLAGLNEQFF. This sequence joins TRBV7-3 and TRBJ2-1; 13 bases align to TRBD2. V was pared by 5 bases and J by 6 bases, with 4 bases of the junction left unmatched. The CDR3 loop spans 15 amino acids. Germline V CDR1 and CDR2: SGHTA, FQGTGA.

The gene calls are TRBV28 and TRBJ1-2, with TRBD1 matching over 7 bases. V shed 8 bases, J shed 7 bases, and the junction held 13 bases outside the gene matches. The CDR3 is 14 amino acids. Per the germline V gene, CDR1 is MDHEN and CDR2 is SYDVKM. The CDR3 loop is CASGETGRRSGYTF. DNA for the CDR3: TGTGCCAGCGGAGAGACAGGGAGGAGGAGTGGCTACACCTTC.

V gene TRBV7-2 combines with J gene TRBJ2-3; D perhaps matches TRBD2 (6 bases). Germline values: CDR1 SGHTA, CDR2 FQGNSA. CDR3 length: 17 amino acids. V was clipped by 5 bases and J by 5 bases, with 23 bases between them. CDR3 protein: CASSTRLGVAELDTQYF. CDR3 coding DNA: TGTGCCAGCAGCACACGCCTCGGGGTAGCGGAACTAGATACGCAGTATTTT.

CDR3 sequence reads: CASRDTTGFYGYTF. The DNA of the CDR3 is TGTGCCAGCAGGGATACGACAGGTTTCTATGGCTACACCTTC. The J gene is TRBJ1-2, the V gene TRBV27; D is possibly TRBD1 (6 bases). Trimming removed 6 bases at V and 4 bases at J, with 15 bases between. Germline V gene data show CDR1 as MNHEY and CDR2 as SMNVEV (reference sequence). This CDR3 spans 14 amino acids.

In this sample, this clone turned up once. The chain employs TRBV7-6 and TRBJ2-7; D ambiguous. This CDR3 has 15 residues. The V end lost 1 base, the J end lost 0 bases, and 10 bases lay between the germline ends. Germline assignment: CDR1 SGHVS and CDR2 FNYEAQ. CDR3: CASSLGSASSYEQYF. Written as DNA, the CDR3 is TGTGCCAGCAGCTTAGGATCAGCGAGCTCCTACGAGCAGTACTTC.

This clone was found once. V usage is TRBV5-4 and J usage is TRBJ2-5; 7 bases are shared with TRBD1. After removal of 2 bases from V and 4 bases from J, the junction contained 5 bases not matched to a gene. In germline, CDR1 is SGHNT, CDR2 YYREEE (reference sequence). CDR3 length equals 14 residues. CDR3: CASSFDRVIETQYF. The CDR3 bases are TGTGCCAGCAGCTTTGACAGGGTGATAGAGACCCAGTACTTC.

The chain combines TRBV5-1 with TRBJ2-7; TRBD2 is a possible D gene (6 bases). Trimming pared 4 bases from V and 3 bases from J, leaving 17 bases between. This CDR3 has 15 amino acids. Germline-derived CDR1 and CDR2 are SGHRS and YFSETQ. Written as DNA, the CDR3 is TGCGCCAGCAGCGAGATGACTAGTCCAATCTACGAGCAGTACTTC. This codes for CASSEMTSPIYEQYF. The whole variable domain, remainder taken from reference TRBV5-1 and TRBJ2-7, is KAGVTQTPRYLIKTRGQQVTLSCSPISGHRSVSWYQQTPGQGLQFLFEYFSETQRNKGNFPGRFSGRQFSNSRSEMNVSTLELGDSALYLCASSEMTSPIYEQYFGPGTRLTVT.

The gene calls are TRBV28 and TRBJ2-7; no reliable D call. CDR3 length equals 13 residues. Germline V lookup: CDR1 MDHEN, CDR2 SYDVKM. V lost 5 bases, J lost 1 base, and 9 bases lay in between. The CDR3 here is CASSPPQSYEQYF. Here the CDR3 DNA reads TGTGCCAGCAGTCCCCCCCAATCCTACGAGCAGTACTTC.

This chain links TRBV5-1 with TRBJ2-5, with 9 nucleotides matching TRBD1. V was pared by 4 bases and J by 2 bases, with 6 bases of the junction left unmatched. Germline V gene lookup returns CDR1 SGHRS and CDR2 YFSETQ. The CDR3 is 15 amino acids. The CDR3 reads CASSAAGTGQETQYF. CDR3 in DNA: TGCGCCAGCAGCGCCGCCGGGACAGGGCAAGAGACCCAGTACTTC.

The chain carries TRBV6-6 and TRBJ1-4; D may be TRBD1 (6 bases). The CDR3 is 15 residues long. Germline V gene lookup returns CDR1 MNHNY and CDR2 SVGAGI (reference sequence). V gave up 2 bases and J gave up 6 bases, with 13 bases separating them. The CDR3 is CASSYLQGEYEKLFF. Written as DNA, the CDR3 is TGTGCCAGCAGTTACCTACAGGGCGAGTATGAAAAACTGTTTTTT.

This chain links TRBV2 with TRBJ1-5, with D possibly being TRBD1 (6 bases). Germline CDR1 is SNHLY and CDR2 is FYNNEI. The CDR3 extends over 14 amino acids. The V end was cut by 7 bases, the J end by 5 bases, with 15 bases between. The CDR3 region is CASTGAGVDQPQHF. CDR3 coding DNA: TGTGCCAGCACCGGGGCAGGGGTCGATCAGCCCCAGCATTTT.

The chain's CDR3 is CASSMPGQETQYF. The CDR3, as DNA: TGTGCCAGCAGCATGCCGGGACAAGAGACCCAGTACTTC. The chain has TRBV28 and TRBJ2-5, with a weak D call TRBD2 (5 bases). From germline, CDR1 is MDHEN and CDR2 SYDVKM. The CDR3 is 13 residues long. Deletions cut 6 bases from V and 2 bases from J, with 10 bases between.

The chain joins TRBV29-1 to TRBJ2-1; the match to TRBD2 covers 14 bases. The germline gives CDR1 SQVTM, CDR2 ANQGSEA. V dropped 4 bases and J dropped 9; count of bases not matched to a gene: 2. The CDR3 is made up of 13 amino acids. The CDR3 DNA reads TGCAGCGTTGGACTAGCGGGAGGGCTTGAGCAGTTCTTC. It specifies CSVGLAGGLEQFF.

The genes are TRBV28 and TRBJ2-7; D is ambiguous. V dropped 4 bases and J dropped 4 bases, with 8 bases sitting between them. This CDR3 is built from 12 residues. Germline V gene sequence: CDR1 MDHEN, CDR2 SYDVKM. The CDR3 bases are TGTGCCAGCAGTTCCATCTATTACGAGCAGTACTTC. Amino acids: CASSSIYYEQYF.

This sequence joins TRBV9 and TRBJ2-7, with D possibly matching TRBD1 (5 bases). The germline CDR1 and CDR2 sequences are SGDLS and YYNGEE. V shed 0 bases and J shed 2 bases, with 15 bases lying between them. There are 16 residues in the CDR3. CDR3 sequence: CASSVGGGTGPYEQYF. The CDR3 region has the DNA TGTGCCAGCAGCGTAGGGGGCGGAACAGGCCCCTACGAGCAGTACTTC. Complete variable domain (other parts from reference TRBV9 and TRBJ2-7): DSGVTQTPKHLITATGQRVTLRCSPRSGDLSVYWYQQSLDQGLQFLIQYYNGEERAKGNILERFSAQQFPDLHSELNLSSLELGDSALYFCASSVGGGTGPYEQYFGPGTRLTVT.

The sample holds one count of this clone. The V and J genes are TRBV5-1 and TRBJ2-1, with 8 bases lining up with TRBD1. Germline trimming cut 4 bases from V and 7 bases from J; bases unmatched to any gene: 13. The germline V gene has CDR1 SGHRS and CDR2 YFSETQ. This CDR3 spans 16 amino acids. The CDR3 region has the DNA TGCGCCAGCAGCACCGGGGACAGGTTTTTTCAAAATGAGCAGTTCTTC. The encoded protein is CASSTGDRFFQNEQFF.